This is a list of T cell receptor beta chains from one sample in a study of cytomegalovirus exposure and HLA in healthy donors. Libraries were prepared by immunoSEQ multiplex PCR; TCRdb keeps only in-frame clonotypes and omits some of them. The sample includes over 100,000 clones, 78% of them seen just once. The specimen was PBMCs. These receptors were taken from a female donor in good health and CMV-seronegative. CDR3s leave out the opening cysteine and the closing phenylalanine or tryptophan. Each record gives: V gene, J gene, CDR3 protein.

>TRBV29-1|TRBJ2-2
SAGGNGELF
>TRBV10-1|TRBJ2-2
ASSEGDTPPGELF
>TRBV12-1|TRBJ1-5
ASSPYSLADSNQPQH
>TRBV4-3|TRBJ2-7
ASSQDWMGGRYEQY
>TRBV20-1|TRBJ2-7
SGRSKEQY
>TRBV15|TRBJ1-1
ATSRQGAGTEAF
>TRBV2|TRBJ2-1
LAPSSYNEQF
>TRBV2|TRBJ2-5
ATLGREVLETQY
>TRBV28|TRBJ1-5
ASSLFRGPGNQPQH
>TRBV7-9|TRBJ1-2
ASSLAEAAGT
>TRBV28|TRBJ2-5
ASSLWGSGGETQY
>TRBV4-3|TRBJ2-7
ASSQGYRASGIYEQY
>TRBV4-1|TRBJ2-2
ASSLPGLANTGELF
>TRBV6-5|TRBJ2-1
ASSPGTGGMDEQF
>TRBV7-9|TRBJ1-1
ASSLGGPDEAF
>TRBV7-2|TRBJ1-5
ASSLGAGNSNQPQH
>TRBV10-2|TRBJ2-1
ASSLRPIPEDEQF
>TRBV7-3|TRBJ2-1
ASSPGRDNEQF
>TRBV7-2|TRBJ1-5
ASSLTGVNNQPQH
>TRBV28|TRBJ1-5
ASSLSGLPQH
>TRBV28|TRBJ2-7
ASSLGTFYEQY
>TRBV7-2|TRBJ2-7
ASSLVRDTTYEQY
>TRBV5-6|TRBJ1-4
ASSLRTPTSEKLF
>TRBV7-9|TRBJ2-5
ASSFDRGQETQY
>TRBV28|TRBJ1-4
ASSLTGGADEKLF
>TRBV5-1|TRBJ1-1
ASSFSGMGTEAF
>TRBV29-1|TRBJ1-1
SVLYRRENTEAF
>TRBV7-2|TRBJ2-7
ASSLDRSEQY
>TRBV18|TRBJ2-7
ASSPAGQGSAYEQY
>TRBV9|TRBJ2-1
ASSVATRENEQF
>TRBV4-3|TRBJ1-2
ASSQEAGGRTDYGYT
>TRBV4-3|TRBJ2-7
ASSRSSGDGLYEQY
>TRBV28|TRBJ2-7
ASSFTGLRYEQY
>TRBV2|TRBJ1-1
ASSEGAGTEAF
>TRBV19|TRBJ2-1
ASIRSSGSDEQF
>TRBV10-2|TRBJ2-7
ASSESGLAGGEQY
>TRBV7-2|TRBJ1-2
ASSYTRDRTSYGYT
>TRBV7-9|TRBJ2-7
SSSANGTGSYEQY
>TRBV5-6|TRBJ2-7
ASSLGTGAHEQY
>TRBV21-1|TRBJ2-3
ASITSGIPDTQY
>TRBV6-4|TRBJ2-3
ASSDSFAQAPPDTQY
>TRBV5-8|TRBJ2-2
ASSPPLGPTGELF
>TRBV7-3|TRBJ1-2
ASSPKPTDGYT
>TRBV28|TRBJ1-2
ASSLSGGFGYT
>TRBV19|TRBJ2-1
ASSIPRGEQF
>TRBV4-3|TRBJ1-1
ASSPLPEVNTEAF
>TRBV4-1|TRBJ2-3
ASSQARLAGITDTQY
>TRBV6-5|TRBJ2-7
ASMGATYEQY
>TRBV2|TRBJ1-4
ASSVDRGSEKLF
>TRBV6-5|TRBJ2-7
ASMTGATYEQY
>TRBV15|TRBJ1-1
ATSSPTPGLAF
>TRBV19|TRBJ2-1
ASSFSGYNEQF
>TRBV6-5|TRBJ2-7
ASRRLAEGSYEQY
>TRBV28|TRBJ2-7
ASIPAAPGGEQY
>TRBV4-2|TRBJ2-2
ASSPRQGLYTGELF